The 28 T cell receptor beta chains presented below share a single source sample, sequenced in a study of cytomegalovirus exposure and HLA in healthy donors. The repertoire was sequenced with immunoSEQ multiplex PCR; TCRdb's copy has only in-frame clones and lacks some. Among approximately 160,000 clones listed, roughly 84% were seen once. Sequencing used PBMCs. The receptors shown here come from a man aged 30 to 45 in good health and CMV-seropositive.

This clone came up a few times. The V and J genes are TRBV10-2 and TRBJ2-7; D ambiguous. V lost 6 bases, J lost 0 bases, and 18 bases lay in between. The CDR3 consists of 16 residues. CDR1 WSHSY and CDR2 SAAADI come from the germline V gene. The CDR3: CASSGVRTVGSYEQYF. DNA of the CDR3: TGCGCCAGCAGCGGAGTCAGAACGGTGGGCTCCTACGAGCAGTACTTC.

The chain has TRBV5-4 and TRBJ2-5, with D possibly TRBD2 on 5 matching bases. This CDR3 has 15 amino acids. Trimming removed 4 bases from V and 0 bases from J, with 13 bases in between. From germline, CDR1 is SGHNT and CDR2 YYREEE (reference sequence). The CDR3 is CASSPPRGNQETQYF. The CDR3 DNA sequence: TGTGCCAGCAGCCCACCTCGGGGAAACCAAGAGACCCAGTACTTC. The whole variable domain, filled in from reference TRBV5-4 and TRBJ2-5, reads ETGVTQSPTHLIKTRGQQVTLRCSSQSGHNTVSWYQQALGQGPQFIFQYYREEENGRGNFPPRFSGLQFPNYSSELNVNALELDDSALYLCASSPPRGNQETQYFGPGTRLLVL.

This CDR3 is CAISESQGNIAGNTIYF. The CDR3 region has the DNA TGTGCCATCAGTGAGTCTCAGGGAAACATTGCTGGAAACACCATATATTTT. The chain has TRBV10-3 and TRBJ1-3; D is perhaps TRBD1 (5 bases). CDR3 length: 17 residues. CDR1 and CDR2 (germline): ENHRY, SYGVKD. The ends were cut back, 0 bases at V and 2 bases at J, with 14 bases in the middle.

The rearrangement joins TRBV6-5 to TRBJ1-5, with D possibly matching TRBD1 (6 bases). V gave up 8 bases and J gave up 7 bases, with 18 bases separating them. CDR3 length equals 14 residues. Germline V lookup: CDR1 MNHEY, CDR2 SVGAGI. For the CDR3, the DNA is TGTGCCAGCGGATCCACAGGGTCCAGGCAGCCCCAGCATTTT. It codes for CASGSTGSRQPQHF.

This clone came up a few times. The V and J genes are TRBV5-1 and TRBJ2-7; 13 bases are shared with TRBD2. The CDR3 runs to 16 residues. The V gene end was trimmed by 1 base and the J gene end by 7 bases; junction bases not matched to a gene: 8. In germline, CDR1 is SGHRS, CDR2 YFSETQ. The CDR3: CASSLTSGRAGREQYF. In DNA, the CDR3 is TGCGCCAGCAGCTTGACTAGCGGGAGGGCTGGTCGGGAGCAGTACTTC. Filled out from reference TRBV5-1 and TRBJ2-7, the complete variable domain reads KAGVTQTPRYLIKTRGQQVTLSCSPISGHRSVSWYQQTPGQGLQFLFEYFSETQRNKGNFPGRFSGRQFSNSRSEMNVSTLELGDSALYLCASSLTSGRAGREQYFGPGTRLTVT.

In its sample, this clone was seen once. The CDR3 coding sequence is TGTGCCAGCAGTCCGGGACAGGGGAATATGGAGACCCAGTACTTC. Translation: CASSPGQGNMETQYF. The chain uses TRBV6-5 and TRBJ2-5; 10 bases align to TRBD1. Germline V gene lookup returns CDR1 MNHEY and CDR2 SVGAGI. The CDR3 spans 15 residues. Losses at the gene ends were 5 bases for V and 5 bases for J; bases not matched to a gene: 8.

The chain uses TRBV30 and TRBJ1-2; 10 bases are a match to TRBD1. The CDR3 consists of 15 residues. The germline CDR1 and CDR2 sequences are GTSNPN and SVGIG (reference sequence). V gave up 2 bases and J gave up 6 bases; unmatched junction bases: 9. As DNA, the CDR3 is TGTGCCTGGAGTCCTACCCGACAGGGGGCACATGGCTACACCTTC. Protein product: CAWSPTRQGAHGYTF.

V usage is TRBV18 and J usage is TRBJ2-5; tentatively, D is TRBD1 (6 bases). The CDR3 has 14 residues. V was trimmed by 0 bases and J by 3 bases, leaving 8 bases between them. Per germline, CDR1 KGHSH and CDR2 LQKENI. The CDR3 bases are TGTGCCAGCTCACCACCGTACAGGGAAGAGACCCAGTACTTC. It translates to CASSPPYREETQYF.

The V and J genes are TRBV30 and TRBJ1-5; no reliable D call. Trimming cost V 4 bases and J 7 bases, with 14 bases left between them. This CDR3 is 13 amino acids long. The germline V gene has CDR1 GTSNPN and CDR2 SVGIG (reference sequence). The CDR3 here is CAWTGSGGQPQHF. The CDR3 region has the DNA TGTGCCTGGACCGGCTCGGGCGGGCAGCCCCAGCATTTT.

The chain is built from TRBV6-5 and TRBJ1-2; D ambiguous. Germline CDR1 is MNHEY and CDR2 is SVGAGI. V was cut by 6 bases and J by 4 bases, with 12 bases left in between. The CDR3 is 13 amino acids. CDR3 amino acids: CASSPSRFYGYTF. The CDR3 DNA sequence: TGTGCCAGCAGCCCGTCGCGGTTCTATGGCTACACCTTC.

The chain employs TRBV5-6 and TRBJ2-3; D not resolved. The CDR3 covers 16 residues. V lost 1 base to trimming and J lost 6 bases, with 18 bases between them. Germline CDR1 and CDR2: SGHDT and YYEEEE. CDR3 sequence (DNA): TGTGCCAGCAGCTTGTTCTGGTCTGCTATTACTGATACGCAGTATTTT. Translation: CASSLFWSAITDTQYF.

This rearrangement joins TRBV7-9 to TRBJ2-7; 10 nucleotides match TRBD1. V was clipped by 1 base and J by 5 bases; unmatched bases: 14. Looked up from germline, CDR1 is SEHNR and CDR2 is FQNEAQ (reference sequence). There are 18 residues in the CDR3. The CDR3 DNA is TGTGCCAGCAGCTTAGTGGCGGGACAGGGGCTCGCGGGGAACGAGCAGTACTTC. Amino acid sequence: CASSLVAGQGLAGNEQYF.

CDR3 loop: CASSLVSNHQETQYF. The CDR3 coding sequence is TGCGCCAGCAGCTTGGTGAGCAATCACCAAGAGACCCAGTACTTC. The chain combines TRBV5-1 with TRBJ2-5; unclear D gene. Germline V lookup: CDR1 SGHRS, CDR2 YFSETQ. V lost 0 bases, J lost 0 bases, and 9 bases lay in between. CDR3 length: 15 residues.

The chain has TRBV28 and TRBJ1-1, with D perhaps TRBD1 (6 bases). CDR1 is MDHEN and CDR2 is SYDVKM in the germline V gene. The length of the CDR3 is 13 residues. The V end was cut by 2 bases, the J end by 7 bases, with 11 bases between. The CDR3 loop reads CASSLRGAGEAFF. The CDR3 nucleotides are TGTGCCAGCAGTTTACGGGGGGCGGGTGAAGCTTTCTTT.

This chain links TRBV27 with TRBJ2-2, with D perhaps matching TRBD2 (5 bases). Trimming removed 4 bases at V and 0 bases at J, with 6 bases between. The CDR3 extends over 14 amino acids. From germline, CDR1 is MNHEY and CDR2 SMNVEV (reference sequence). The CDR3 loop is CASSSGTNTGELFF. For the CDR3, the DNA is TGTGCCAGCAGTTCCGGGACGAACACCGGGGAGCTGTTTTTT.

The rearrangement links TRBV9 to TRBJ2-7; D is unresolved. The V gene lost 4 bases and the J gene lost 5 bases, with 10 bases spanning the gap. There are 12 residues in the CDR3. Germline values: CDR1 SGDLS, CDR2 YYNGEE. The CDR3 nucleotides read TGTGCCAGCAGCCAGTCGGGTGACGAGCAGTACTTC. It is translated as CASSQSGDEQYF.

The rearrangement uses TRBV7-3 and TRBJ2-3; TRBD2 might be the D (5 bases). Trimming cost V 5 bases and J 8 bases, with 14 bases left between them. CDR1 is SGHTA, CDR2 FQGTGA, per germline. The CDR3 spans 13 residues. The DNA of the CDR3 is TGTGCCAGCAGCCAGGAGGCCTACGGTACGCAGTATTTT. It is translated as CASSQEAYGTQYF.

DNA of the CDR3: TGTGCCAGCAGACCCACAGGGGTGAACACCGGGGAGCTGTTTTTT. It translates to CASRPTGVNTGELFF. The J gene is TRBJ2-2, the V gene TRBV6-6; TRBD1 matches at 7 bases. Germline lookup yields CDR1 MNHNY and CDR2 SVGAGI (reference sequence). V dropped 6 bases and J dropped 1; count of bases not matched to a gene: 5. This CDR3 has 15 residues.

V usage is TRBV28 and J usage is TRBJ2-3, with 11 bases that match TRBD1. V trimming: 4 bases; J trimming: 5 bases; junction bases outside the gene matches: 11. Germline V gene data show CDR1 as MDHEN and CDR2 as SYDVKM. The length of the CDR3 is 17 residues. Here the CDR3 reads CASSSSRDRGMEDTQYF. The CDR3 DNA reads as TGTGCCAGCAGTTCCTCCCGGGACAGGGGGATGGAAGATACGCAGTATTTT.

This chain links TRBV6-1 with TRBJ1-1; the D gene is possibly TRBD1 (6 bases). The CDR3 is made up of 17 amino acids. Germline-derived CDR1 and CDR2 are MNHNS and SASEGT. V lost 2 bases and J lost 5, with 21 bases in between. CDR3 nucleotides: TGTGCCAGCAGTGAAACCGTATGGGGGGGCAAGACGACTGAAGCTTTCTTT. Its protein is CASSETVWGGKTTEAFF.

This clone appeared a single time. The CDR3: CASSLGGLAKGEQYF. CDR3 DNA sequence: TGTGCCAGCAGCTTAGGAGGACTAGCTAAAGGAGAGCAGTACTTC. V gene TRBV7-9 combines with J gene TRBJ2-7; 8 bases map to TRBD2. After removal of 1 base from V and 7 bases from J, the junction contained 9 bases not matched to a gene. The CDR3 length is 15 residues. The germline CDR1 and CDR2 sequences are SEHNR and FQNEAQ (reference sequence).

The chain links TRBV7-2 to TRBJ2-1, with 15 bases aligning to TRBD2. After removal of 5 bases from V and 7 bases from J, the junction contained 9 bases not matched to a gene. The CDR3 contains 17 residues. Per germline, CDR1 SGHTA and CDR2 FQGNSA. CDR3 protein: CASSHGLAGGLRNEQFF. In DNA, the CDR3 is TGTGCCAGCAGCCACGGACTAGCGGGGGGGCTTCGAAATGAGCAGTTCTTC.

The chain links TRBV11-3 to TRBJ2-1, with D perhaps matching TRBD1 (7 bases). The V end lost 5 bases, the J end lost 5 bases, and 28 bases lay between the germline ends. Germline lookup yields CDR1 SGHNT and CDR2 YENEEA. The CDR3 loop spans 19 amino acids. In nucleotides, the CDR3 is TGTGCCAGCAGCCCCGGAGGGGGCAGGGGCCTTTCCTTCCACAATGAGCAGTTCTTC. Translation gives CASSPGGGRGLSFHNEQFF.

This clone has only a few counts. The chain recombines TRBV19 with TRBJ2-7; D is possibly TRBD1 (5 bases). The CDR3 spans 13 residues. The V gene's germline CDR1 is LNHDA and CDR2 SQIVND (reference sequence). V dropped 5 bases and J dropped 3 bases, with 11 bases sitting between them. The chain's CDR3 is CASSLTEIYEQYF. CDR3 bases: TGTGCCAGTAGTTTGACAGAGATCTACGAGCAGTACTTC.

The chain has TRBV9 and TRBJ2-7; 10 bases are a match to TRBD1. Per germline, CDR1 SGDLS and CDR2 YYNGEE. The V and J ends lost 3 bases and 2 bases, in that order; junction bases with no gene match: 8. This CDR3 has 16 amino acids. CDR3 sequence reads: CASSGPGQGPTYEQYF. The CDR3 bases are TGTGCCAGCAGCGGACCGGGACAGGGGCCGACCTACGAGCAGTACTTC.

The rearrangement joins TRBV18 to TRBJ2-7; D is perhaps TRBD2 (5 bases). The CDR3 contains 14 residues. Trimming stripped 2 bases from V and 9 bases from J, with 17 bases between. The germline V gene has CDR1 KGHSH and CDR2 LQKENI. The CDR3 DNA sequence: TGTGCCAGCTCACCAGAGCTAGCCCGGAACGTGCAGTACTTC. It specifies CASSPELARNVQYF.

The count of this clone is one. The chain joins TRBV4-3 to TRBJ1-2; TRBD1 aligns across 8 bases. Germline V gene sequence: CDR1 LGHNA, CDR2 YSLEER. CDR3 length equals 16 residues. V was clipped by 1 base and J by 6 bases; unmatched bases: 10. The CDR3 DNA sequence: TGCGCCAGCAGCCAAGCTTCGACAGGGGTGGGGGATGGCTACACCTTC. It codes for CASSQASTGVGDGYTF.

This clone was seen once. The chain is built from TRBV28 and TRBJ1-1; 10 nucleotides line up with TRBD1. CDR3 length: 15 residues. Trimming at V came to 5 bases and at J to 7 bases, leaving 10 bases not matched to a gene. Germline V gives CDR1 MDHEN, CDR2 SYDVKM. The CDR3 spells CASSLGQGWMVEAFF. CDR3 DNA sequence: TGTGCCAGCAGTCTGGGACAGGGGTGGATGGTTGAAGCTTTCTTT.